Below are 25 T cell receptor beta chains sequenced from a single sample in a study of tumor and adjacent non-tumor tissue in lung cancer. RNA was extracted from bulk tissue without any cell sorting. The normal lung tissue was taken more than 3 cm from the tumor edge. The library came from three nested PCR rounds adapted from ARM-PCR protocols. TCRdb reanalysed the multiplex PCR reads using MiXCR and keeps one entry per CDR3 protein. The table includes roughly 90,000 distinct CDR3 sequences, 76% detected once. Sequencing was performed on distant non-tumor lung tissue. The receptors were sampled from a woman aged 50 to 60 with non-small cell lung cancer.

This clonotype was detected a few times. A much bigger clone sits one base away, suggesting this may be a read error. The chain has TRBV5-1 and TRBJ1-2, with 11 bases fitting TRBD1. The V and J ends lost 4 bases and 10 bases, in that order; junction bases with no gene match: 15. The V gene's germline CDR1 is SGHRS and CDR2 YFSETQ. The CDR3 sequence is 16 residues long. CDR3 amino acids: CASSLALGQGARDYTF. CDR3 nucleotide sequence: TGCGCCAGCAGCCTCGCTCTCGGACAGGGGGCGCGGGACTACACCTTC.

About this clonotype itself: A much larger clone is a single base away; this may be a read error. Since the CDR3 does not end with the conserved phenylalanine or tryptophan, this likely comes from a read error. The chain recombines TRBV5-1 with TRBJ2-7; TRBD1 matches 9 bases. The length of the CDR3 is 15 residues. V trimming: 0 bases; J trimming: 1 base; junction bases outside the gene matches: 2. CDR1 is SGHRS and CDR2 is YFSETQ in the germline V gene. The CDR3 loop reads CASSLGDRVSYEQYI. CDR3 nucleotide sequence: TGCGCCAGCAGCTTGGGGGACAGGGTATCCTACGAGCAGTACATC.

This chain links TRBV6-5 with TRBJ1-2; maybe TRBD1 (5 bases). Germline loops: CDR1 MNHEY, CDR2 SVGAGI. The CDR3 is made up of 13 amino acids. The DNA of the CDR3 is TGTGACAACAGTCCGCAGGGTAACTATGGCTACACCTTC. Its protein is CDNSPQGNYGYTF.

V usage is TRBV5-1 and J usage is TRBJ2-1, with D unresolved. The V end lost 2 bases, the J end lost 8 bases, and 14 bases lay between the germline ends. The CDR3 has 14 residues. Germline V gives CDR1 SGHRS, CDR2 YFSETQ. The CDR3 nucleotides read TGCGCCAGCAGCTTAAATCTCATAGTTGATGAGCAGTTCTTC. Translating gives CASSLNLIVDEQFF.

For this clonotype: One junction end disagrees with the germline gene, perhaps due to a read error. The chain carries TRBV5-1 and TRBJ2-2, with a weak D call TRBD1 (6 bases). The germline V gene has CDR1 SGHRS and CDR2 YFSETQ. The CDR3 has 15 amino acids. CDR3 in amino acids: CACSLAGEATGELFF. The CDR3 nucleotides are TGTGCCTGCAGCTTGGCAGGGGAAGCCACCGGGGAGCTGTTTTTT.

In the case of this clonotype: One end of the junction is discordant with germline, which a read error may explain. The rearrangement uses TRBV7-9 and TRBJ2-1, with a possible D match to TRBD2 (5 bases). The CDR3 runs 13 residues. Germline V gene lookup returns CDR1 SEHNR and CDR2 FQNEAQ (reference sequence). CDR3 sequence: CTSSQEAINEQFF. The DNA for the CDR3 is TGTACCAGCAGCCAGGAGGCAATCAATGAGCAGTTCTTC.

The rearrangement joins TRBV6-1 to TRBJ2-3; 11 positions match TRBD2. Germline V gene data show CDR1 as MNHNS and CDR2 as SASEGT. The CDR3 sequence is 15 residues long. The CDR3 bases are TGTGCAAACAGTGAACTAGCGGGGGGCACAGATACGCAGTATTTT. It encodes CANSELAGGTDTQYF.

As to this clonotype: One end of the junction fails to match germline, which may point to a read error. This chain links TRBV11-2 with TRBJ2-1, with D uncertain. The germline CDR1 and CDR2 sequences are SGHAT and FQNNGV. This CDR3 is 15 amino acids long. CDR3: CANILDYGGCHEQFF. The CDR3 nucleotides are TGTGCCAACATCTTAGATTACGGCGGTTGCCATGAACAGTTCTTC. Looking up the rest from reference TRBV11-2 and TRBJ2-1 gives the full variable domain: EAGVAQSPRYKIIEKRQSVAFWCNPISGHATLYWYQQILGQGPKLLIQFQNNGVVDDSQLPKDRFSAERLKGVDSTLKIQPAKLEDSAVYLCANILDYGGCHEQFFGPGTRLTVL.

The chain joins TRBV11-2 to TRBJ1-1; D call uncertain. Trimming removed 7 bases at V and 7 bases at J, with 19 bases between. CDR1 is SGHAT, CDR2 FQNNGV, per germline. The CDR3 consists of 14 residues. In DNA form, the CDR3 reads TGTGCCAGCAACATGCTAATGCTGGGAATTGAAGCTTTCTTT. Translation: CASNMLMLGIEAFF.

On this clonotype itself: Its ends do not fully match the called genes, so a read error is possible. The gene calls are TRBV4-1 and TRBJ2-7; a weak D match, TRBD1 (5 bases). CDR3 length equals 15 residues. Germline CDR1 reads MGHRA; CDR2 reads YSYEKL. The CDR3 spells CASSQDPGHPYEQYF. In DNA form, the CDR3 reads TGCGCCAGCAGCCAAGATCCCGGACATCCATACGAGCAATACTTC.

This clonotype was detected many times. This chain connects TRBV6-2 or TRBV6-3 to TRBJ2-4; 8 positions agree with TRBD1. Trimming took 7 bases from V and 0 from J; bases not matched to a gene: 2. Germline CDR1 and CDR2: MNHEY and SVGEGT. CDR3 size: 14 residues. As DNA, the CDR3 is TGTGCCAGCAACGACAGGGGAGCCAAAAACATTCAGTACTTC. This gives the protein CASNDRGAKNIQYF.

This clonotype has just a few counts. Since a much larger clone is just one base distant, this may be a read error. The rearrangement joins TRBV12-3 or TRBV12-4 to TRBJ2-7, with D possibly matching TRBD2 (6 bases). The CDR3 sequence is 16 residues long. CDR3 bases: TGTGTCAGCAGTCCCACGTGGGGGGTTACCTCCTACGAGCAGTACTTC. Translating it yields CVSSPTWGVTSYEQYF.

For this clonotype: The conserved phenylalanine or tryptophan normally closing the CDR3 is absent here, so this likely arose from a read error. The CDR3 protein is CATLGASRHNEQFL. The CDR3 nucleotides read TGTGCCACCCTGGGGGCTAGTAGACACAATGAGCAGTTCTTA. The V call is TRBV10-3, the J call TRBJ2-1; possibly TRBD1 for D (6 bases). V was pared by 10 bases and J by 5 bases, with 18 bases between. The CDR3 covers 14 residues. From germline, CDR1 is ENHRY and CDR2 SYGVKD.

Comments on this clonotype: One end of the junction does not line up with germline, which may come from a read error. The chain is built from TRBV6-5 and TRBJ2-3, with 8 bases matching TRBD2. Germline CDR1 and CDR2: MNHEY and SVGAGI. CDR3 length equals 13 residues. The CDR3 loop is CANSYSREGTQYF. In DNA form, the CDR3 reads TGTGCCAACAGTTACTCACGGGAGGGTACGCAGTATTTT.

The chain has TRBV4-2 and TRBJ2-5; possibly TRBD1 for D (5 bases). The CDR3 has 14 residues. Germline lookup yields CDR1 LGHNA and CDR2 YNFKEQ. Trimming pared 7 bases from V and 6 bases from J, leaving 18 bases between. This CDR3 is CASTQEGRVQTQYF. The CDR3 nucleotides read TGTGCCAGCACTCAAGAAGGCAGGGTTCAGACCCAGTACTTC.

The rearrangement joins TRBV10-3 to TRBJ2-5, with TRBD2 matching 7 bases. The germline gives CDR1 ENHRY, CDR2 SYGVKD. This CDR3 is 20 amino acids long. Unmatched junction bases numbered 19, after V lost 0 bases and J lost 3 bases. The CDR3 DNA sequence: TGTGCCATCAGTGAGTCAGTGGGGGACTCGCGGGAGATTACCGAAGAGACCCAGTACTTC. Residues: CAISESVGDSREITEETQYF.

A word on this clonotype: Just one base apart from a much larger clone, this may be a read error. This chain joins TRBV28 and TRBJ2-5, with TRBD1 identical over 8 bases. The V and J ends lost 5 bases and 2 bases, in that order; junction bases with no gene match: 4. The length of the CDR3 is 14 residues. Germline CDR1 reads MDHEN; CDR2 reads SYDVKM. CDR3 nucleotides: TGTGCCAGCAGTCGCGGACAGGGACAAGAGACCCAGTACTTC. Amino acids: CASSRGQGQETQYF.

The rearrangement joins TRBV12-5 to TRBJ2-1; D gene uncertain. Germline CDR1 LGHNT, CDR2 FRNRAP. V gave up 1 base and J gave up 7 bases, with 14 bases separating them. This CDR3 is 15 amino acids long. CDR3 residues: CASGLGFGPLNEQFF. The CDR3 DNA sequence: TGTGCTAGTGGTTTGGGGTTCGGACCCCTGAATGAGCAGTTCTTC.

This clonotype was counted once. V gene TRBV29-1 combines with J gene TRBJ2-7; TRBD2 agrees at 9 bases. The CDR3 contains 16 residues. Germline CDR1 SQVTM, CDR2 ANQGSEA. Here the CDR3 reads CSVVGEAGGVLYEQYV. The DNA for the CDR3 is TGTAGCGTTGTTGGGGAAGCGGGAGGAGTCTTGTACGAGCAGTACGTC.

The V call is TRBV6-6, the J call TRBJ2-5, with unresolved D. Per the germline V gene, CDR1 is MNHNY and CDR2 is SVGAGI (reference sequence). The CDR3 has 15 residues. The V gene lost 9 bases and the J gene lost 5 bases, with 22 bases spanning the gap. In nucleotides, the CDR3 is TGTGCCAGTAGTCCCCCGTGCCCAGCTGGGGAGACCCAGTACTTC. Protein: CASSPPCPAGETQYF.

As regards this clonotype: The junction departs from the called germline gene at one end, perhaps through a read error. The V call is TRBV30, the J call TRBJ2-1; 9 bases align to TRBD1. The germline gives CDR1 GTSNPN, CDR2 SVGIG (reference sequence). The CDR3 covers 14 residues. The CDR3 nucleotides are TGTGCTTGGAGTGTACAGGGGGCAAGGATTGAGCAGTTCTTC. This gives the protein CAWSVQGARIEQFF.

This clonotype was picked up many times. The chain recombines TRBV5-1 with TRBJ2-2; maybe TRBD1 (6 bases). The V end lost 5 bases, the J end lost 4 bases, and 15 bases lay between the germline ends. The CDR3 is 15 amino acids. Germline assignment: CDR1 SGHRS and CDR2 YFSETQ. CDR3: CASSRGQLGTGELFF. For the CDR3, the DNA is TGCGCCAGCAGTCGAGGACAGCTGGGCACCGGGGAGCTGTTTTTT.

As concerns this clonotype: The junction does not match germline at one end; this may be a read error. The chain joins TRBV4-2 to TRBJ2-3; D gene ambiguous. CDR1 is LGHNA, CDR2 YNFKEQ, per germline. The CDR3 contains 14 residues. The CDR3 DNA reads TGTCCCAGCAGTGATCAGAGTAGCACAGATACGCAGTATTTT. Translation gives CPSSDQSSTDTQYF.

This clonotype appeared once. Germline is not matched at one junction end, which may reflect a read error. The chain uses TRBV5-1 and TRBJ2-2; D is perhaps TRBD2 (6 bases). CDR3 length: 15 amino acids. Germline-derived CDR1 and CDR2 are SGHRS and YFSETQ. For the CDR3, the DNA is TGCGCCAGCAGCCCCGGACGGGGATCCACCGGGGGGCTGTTTTTT. Its protein product is CASSPGRGSTGGLFF.

This clonotype was seen only a few times. The junction departs from the called germline gene at one end, perhaps through a read error. The rearrangement uses TRBV4-1 and TRBJ2-1, with 12 bases matching TRBD2. The CDR3 length is 16 residues. Germline V gene lookup returns CDR1 MGHRA and CDR2 YSYEKL. This CDR3 reads CASSQAPGLAGNGQFF. The CDR3 bases are TGCGCCAGCAGCCAAGCACCGGGACTAGCGGGCAATGGGCAGTTCTTC.